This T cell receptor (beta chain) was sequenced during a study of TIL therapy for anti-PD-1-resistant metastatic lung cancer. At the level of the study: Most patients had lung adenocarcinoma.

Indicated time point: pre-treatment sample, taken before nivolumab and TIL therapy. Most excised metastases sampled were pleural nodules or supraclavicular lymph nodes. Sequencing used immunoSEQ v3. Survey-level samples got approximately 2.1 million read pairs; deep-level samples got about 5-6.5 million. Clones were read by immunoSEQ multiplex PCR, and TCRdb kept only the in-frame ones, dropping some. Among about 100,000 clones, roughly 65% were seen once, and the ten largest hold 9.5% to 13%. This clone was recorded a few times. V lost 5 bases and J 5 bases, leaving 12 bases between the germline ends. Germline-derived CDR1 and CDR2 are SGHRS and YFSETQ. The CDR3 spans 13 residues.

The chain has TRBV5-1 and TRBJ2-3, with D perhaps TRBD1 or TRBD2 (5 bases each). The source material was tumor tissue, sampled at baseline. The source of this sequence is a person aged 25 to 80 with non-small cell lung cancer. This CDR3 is CASSAVGEDTQYF. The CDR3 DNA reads TGCGCCAGCAGTGCGGTGGGGGAAGATACGCAGTATTTT.